The 32 T cell receptor beta chains given below trace back to one sample, sequenced in a study of blood T cell repertoires in COVID-19. The table came from immunoSEQ multiplex PCR; TCRdb's copy has only in-frame clones and leaves some out. The sample has some 250,000 clones, 65% to 85% seen once. Sequenced: peripheral blood. All receptors come from a man aged 45-65 years with active or convalescent COVID-19.

The V gene is TRBV6-1, the J gene TRBJ1-2; TRBD1 agrees at 7 bases. The ends lost 6 bases at V and 5 bases at J; junction bases unmatched: 9. The CDR3 has 14 amino acids. The germline V gene has CDR1 MNHNS and CDR2 SASEGT. The CDR3 DNA follows: TGTGCCAGCAGCGCTCGGGACAGTTCGTATGGCTACACCTTC. This translates into CASSARDSSYGYTF.

This chain links TRBV24-1 with TRBJ1-5; weak D call: TRBD1 (6 bases). V was shortened by 9 bases and J by 4 bases, with 15 bases between the two germline ends. Germline V gene lookup returns CDR1 KGHDR and CDR2 SFDVKD. The CDR3 has 14 residues. DNA of the CDR3: TGTGCCACCGGAATGTCAGGGGAAAATCAGCCCCAGCATTTT. It translates to CATGMSGENQPQHF.

This sequence joins TRBV7-8 and TRBJ1-5, with 7 bases that match TRBD1. V was clipped by 1 base and J by 6 bases; unmatched bases: 6. This CDR3 region has 15 residues. CDR1 is SGHVS and CDR2 is FQNEAQ in the germline V gene. The CDR3: CASSLGLGGGQPQHF. The CDR3 bases are TGTGCCAGCAGCTTAGGATTAGGGGGCGGTCAGCCCCAGCATTTT.

This chain joins TRBV3-1 (or the pseudogene TRBV3-2) and TRBJ2-1; 9 bases are shared with TRBD2. Germline V CDR1 and CDR2: LGHDT, YNNKEL (reference sequence). This CDR3 is 14 amino acids long. The V segment lost 0 bases and the J segment 9 bases; nucleotides outside the gene matches: 3. The CDR3 region is CASSQEGLAFEQFF. The CDR3 region has the DNA TGTGCCAGCAGCCAAGAGGGACTAGCTTTTGAGCAGTTCTTC.

This rearrangement joins TRBV28 to TRBJ1-6, with TRBD1 as a possible D gene (6 bases). CDR1 is MDHEN and CDR2 is SYDVKM in the germline V gene. Trimming took 5 bases from V and 11 from J, leaving 16 bases between them. This CDR3 has 14 amino acids. The CDR3 here is CASSHSGDQTPLHF. As DNA, the CDR3 is TGTGCCAGCAGTCATTCAGGGGACCAAACACCCCTCCACTTT.

The chain employs TRBV29-1 and TRBJ2-7; TRBD2 agrees at 14 bases. J was trimmed by 0 bases and V by 6 bases; bases with no gene match: 10. Germline CDR1 is SQVTM and CDR2 is ANQGSEA. The CDR3 has 17 residues. CDR3 DNA sequence: TGCAGCGTCCTGGGCGGACTAGCGGGGGGTAACTCCTACGAGCAGTACTTC. Translating it yields CSVLGGLAGGNSYEQYF.

The genes are TRBV6-5 and TRBJ2-1, with 8 bases identical to TRBD2. Germline CDR1 is MNHEY and CDR2 is SVGAGI. Losses at the gene ends were 2 bases for V and 0 bases for J; bases not matched to a gene: 3. The CDR3 runs 16 residues. The CDR3 protein is CASSYTGGASYNEQFF. The CDR3, as DNA: TGTGCCAGCAGTTACACCGGGGGGGCCTCCTACAATGAGCAGTTCTTC.

This chain links TRBV6-5 with TRBJ1-1, with a weak D call TRBD1 (5 bases). The ends were cut back, 0 bases at V and 6 bases at J, with 17 bases in the middle. Germline V gives CDR1 MNHEY, CDR2 SVGAGI. The CDR3 has 16 amino acids. The CDR3 DNA follows: TGTGCCAGCAGTTACTCGATCGGTACAGGTGCCCCTGAAGCTTTCTTT. It encodes CASSYSIGTGAPEAFF.

In this sample, this clone turned up once. This sequence joins TRBV21-1 and TRBJ1-2; the table's TRBD1 call for D was not verified on the DNA. TRBV21-1 is designated a pseudogene. This CDR3 contains 14 residues. CDR3 sequence reads: CASSSGQYNYGYTF. As DNA, the CDR3 is TGTGCCAGCAGCAGCGGACAGTATAACTATGGCTACACCTTC.

This rearrangement joins TRBV3-1 (or the pseudogene TRBV3-2) to TRBJ2-3, with 14 bases aligning to TRBD2. Germline loops: CDR1 LGHDT, CDR2 YNNKEL (reference sequence). V gave up 0 bases and J gave up 5 bases; unmatched junction bases: 4. The CDR3 is made up of 17 amino acids. The chain's CDR3 is CASSQETGTSGGDTQYF. CDR3 sequence (DNA): TGTGCCAGCAGCCAAGAAACTGGGACTAGCGGGGGAGATACGCAGTATTTT.

The count of this clone is one. The V and J genes are TRBV4-2 and TRBJ2-1; 7 bases line up with TRBD2. V dropped 6 bases and J dropped 2; count of bases not matched to a gene: 19. Germline V lookup: CDR1 LGHNA, CDR2 YNFKEQ. This CDR3 spans 19 amino acids. For the CDR3, the DNA is TGTGCCAGCAGGGAAAGGACTGGGAGGGAGTACATACCCTACAATGAGCAGTTCTTC. As protein: CASRERTGREYIPYNEQFF.

The chain recombines TRBV11-2 with TRBJ1-6; TRBD1 matches 8 bases. The V segment lost 0 bases and the J segment 10 bases; nucleotides outside the gene matches: 5. This CDR3 is built from 15 residues. Looked up from germline, CDR1 is SGHAT and CDR2 is FQNNGV. The CDR3 nucleotides read TGTGCCAGCAGCTTAGAAGGACAGGGCGGCTCACCCCTCCACTTT. Its translation: CASSLEGQGGSPLHF.

This clone was observed a single time. The gene calls are TRBV2 and TRBJ2-1, with 13 bases that match TRBD2. V was clipped by 8 bases and J by 7 bases; unmatched bases: 2. The V gene's germline CDR1 is SNHLY and CDR2 FYNNEI. CDR3 length: 13 amino acids. The CDR3 loop reads CASRTSGGNEQFF. CDR3 nucleotide sequence: TGTGCCAGCCGGACTAGCGGGGGTAATGAGCAGTTCTTC.

This chain joins TRBV2 and TRBJ2-3; D remains unclear. Germline V lookup: CDR1 SNHLY, CDR2 FYNNEI. V was pared by 4 bases and J by 3 bases, with 14 bases between. This CDR3 contains 15 residues. Written as DNA, the CDR3 is TGTGCCAGCAGTGCAGTCGCCGGCAGGACAGATACGCAGTATTTT. It codes for CASSAVAGRTDTQYF.

V usage is TRBV7-9 and J usage is TRBJ1-1, with D tentatively TRBD1 (6 bases). The V and J ends lost 5 bases and 4 bases respectively, with 8 bases between them. Per the germline V gene, CDR1 is SEHNR and CDR2 is FQNEAQ (reference sequence). The CDR3 length is 12 residues. The CDR3 protein is CASSMTGTEAFF. The CDR3 DNA sequence: TGTGCCAGCAGCATGACAGGCACTGAAGCTTTCTTT.

V is TRBV6-5 and J is TRBJ1-5, with TRBD1 identical over 7 bases. The germline V gene has CDR1 MNHEY and CDR2 SVGAGI. Losses at the gene ends were 8 bases for V and 7 bases for J; bases not matched to a gene: 8. The CDR3 loop spans 13 amino acids. CDR3 loop: CASGDRVGQPQHF. The CDR3 DNA is TGTGCCAGCGGAGACAGGGTGGGACAGCCCCAGCATTTT.

The CDR3 protein is CASSYLGSSYNEQFF. The CDR3 DNA reads TGTGCCAGCAGTTACTTAGGGAGCTCCTACAATGAGCAGTTCTTC. V and J are TRBV6-5 and TRBJ2-1; maybe TRBD2 (5 bases). The CDR3 contains 15 residues. Looked up from germline, CDR1 is MNHEY and CDR2 is SVGAGI. V lost 1 base and J lost 0, with 7 bases in between.

A few counts support this clone. The chain couples TRBV19 to TRBJ1-4, with D hard to call. This CDR3 region has 14 residues. V was shortened by 6 bases and J by 0 bases, with 8 bases between the two germline ends. Germline V gene data show CDR1 as LNHDA and CDR2 as SQIVND (reference sequence). CDR3 nucleotide sequence: TGTGCCAGTAGGGAGGCGACAACTAATGAAAAACTGTTTTTT. This translates into CASREATTNEKLFF.

The genes are TRBV5-5 and TRBJ1-1, with TRBD1 as a possible D gene (6 bases). The V gene's germline CDR1 is SGHKS and CDR2 YYEKEE (reference sequence). V was cut by 5 bases and J by 1 base, with 12 bases left in between. The CDR3 contains 14 residues. CDR3 loop: CASSHPGQNTEAFF. CDR3 bases: TGTGCCAGCAGTCATCCGGGACAGAACACTGAAGCTTTCTTT.

Note on this clone: The same CDR3 also results from other DNA sequences found in this sample. V and J are TRBV6-5 and TRBJ1-3; D is unclear. Germline CDR1 reads MNHEY; CDR2 reads SVGAGI. This CDR3 spans 14 amino acids. The ends were cut back, 5 bases at V and 0 bases at J, with 8 bases in the middle. The chain's CDR3 is CASSRDNSGNTIYF. The CDR3 bases are TGTGCCAGCAGTCGAGACAACTCTGGAAACACCATATATTTT.

Only a few counts were recorded for this clone. This sequence joins TRBV19 and TRBJ1-1; 11 bases are shared with TRBD1. J was trimmed by 4 bases and V by 6 bases; bases with no gene match: 13. Looked up from germline, CDR1 is LNHDA and CDR2 is SQIVND (reference sequence). This CDR3 has 17 amino acids. The CDR3 region has the DNA TGTGCCAGTAGCCCTCTATCCGGACAGGGGGCAGGCACTGAAGCTTTCTTT. Protein product: CASSPLSGQGAGTEAFF.

This chain links TRBV7-9 with TRBJ2-2, with 7 bases aligning to TRBD1. Germline CDR1 is SEHNR and CDR2 is FQNEAQ (reference sequence). V lost 4 bases to trimming and J lost 4 bases; unmatched junction nucleotides: 3. This CDR3 is built from 14 residues. The CDR3 is CASSSGQPTGELFF. The DNA for the CDR3 is TGTGCCAGCAGCTCGGGACAGCCCACCGGGGAGCTGTTTTTT. The full variable domain, with the rest looked up from reference TRBV7-9 and TRBJ2-2, is DTGVSQNPRHKITKRGQNVTFRCDPISEHNRLYWYRQTLGQGPEFLTYFQNEAQLEKSRLLSDRFSAERPKGSFSTLEIQRTEQGDSAMYLCASSSGQPTGELFFGEGSRLTVL.

To note about this clone: This CDR3 is also generated by other DNA sequences in the sample. V gene TRBV5-1 combines with J gene TRBJ2-3; 8 bases agree with TRBD2. Germline V gene lookup returns CDR1 SGHRS and CDR2 YFSETQ. This CDR3 is built from 15 residues. V dropped 1 base and J dropped 1; count of bases not matched to a gene: 2. The CDR3 loop is CASSLTGGGTDTQYF. CDR3 DNA: TGCGCCAGCAGCTTGACCGGGGGGGGCACAGATACGCAGTATTTT.

This clone was observed a handful of times. V usage is TRBV5-1 and J usage is TRBJ1-1; 8 positions agree with TRBD1. Germline-derived CDR1 and CDR2 are SGHRS and YFSETQ. V gave up 3 bases and J gave up 4 bases; unmatched junction bases: 20. CDR3 length equals 19 residues. The CDR3 DNA sequence: TGCGCCAGCAGCTCCGGACAGGGAGTGAGCCCAGGCTGGGTCACTGAAGCTTTCTTT. It encodes CASSSGQGVSPGWVTEAFF.

Comment on this clone: This specimen includes other DNA sequences encoding the same CDR3. The V gene is TRBV10-3, the J gene TRBJ1-2, with 8 bases that match TRBD1. CDR1 is ENHRY, CDR2 SYGVKD, per germline. The ends lost 5 bases at V and 8 bases at J; junction bases unmatched: 4. The CDR3 runs to 12 residues. CDR3 DNA sequence: TGTGCCATCAGTCCGGACAGGGACGGCTACACCTTC. Its protein product is CAISPDRDGYTF.

This chain uses TRBV30 with TRBJ2-7, with 12 bases fitting TRBD1. Germline values: CDR1 GTSNPN, CDR2 SVGIG (reference sequence). V shed 0 bases, J shed 5 bases, and the junction held 2 bases outside the gene matches. The CDR3 spans 14 residues. The CDR3 bases are TGTGCCTGGAGTGTGGGACAGGGGGCCCACGAGCAGTACTTC. It yields the protein CAWSVGQGAHEQYF.

The gene calls are TRBV27 and TRBJ1-1, with 8 bases lining up with TRBD1. CDR3 size: 16 residues. Trimming at V came to 3 bases and at J to 13 bases, leaving 19 bases not matched to a gene. CDR1 and CDR2 (germline): MNHEY, SMNVEV (reference sequence). CDR3: CASSFSADRASPKDFF. As DNA, the CDR3 is TGTGCCAGCAGTTTTAGTGCGGACAGGGCCTCCCCAAAGGATTTCTTT.

The chain couples TRBV3-1 (or the pseudogene TRBV3-2) to TRBJ2-1; D is ambiguous. This CDR3 is 16 amino acids long. The V end was cut by 3 bases, the J end by 0 bases, with 12 bases between. Germline assignment: CDR1 LGHDT and CDR2 YNNKEL (reference sequence). CDR3 loop: CASSHSLRSSYNEQFF. The DNA for the CDR3 is TGTGCCAGCAGCCACTCCCTCCGTAGCTCCTACAATGAGCAGTTCTTC.

The DNA for the CDR3 is TGTGCCAGCAGCAGAACCGGCGAGCAGTACTTC. Translation: CASSRTGEQYF. The rearrangement uses TRBV7-9 and TRBJ2-7; unclear D gene. Germline CDR1 and CDR2: SEHNR and FQNEAQ (reference sequence). The length of the CDR3 is 11 residues. Trimming pared 5 bases from V and 6 bases from J, leaving 8 bases between. Full variable domain (rest looked up from reference TRBV7-9 and TRBJ2-7): DTGVSQNPRHKITKRGQNVTFRCDPISEHNRLYWYRQTLGQGPEFLTYFQNEAQLEKSRLLSDRFSAERPKGSFSTLEIQRTEQGDSAMYLCASSRTGEQYFGPGTRLTVT.

The rearrangement joins TRBV9 to TRBJ2-1; 10 bases are a match to TRBD2. The V gene's germline CDR1 is SGDLS and CDR2 YYNGEE. Trimming removed 1 base from V and 6 bases from J; junction bases left unmatched: 10. The CDR3 is 17 amino acids. In DNA form, the CDR3 reads TGTGCCAGCAGCGTACCTCAAGCGGGGGGGCCGACCAATGAGCAGTTCTTC. Translation: CASSVPQAGGPTNEQFF.

V usage is TRBV25-1 and J usage is TRBJ1-2; 7 bases agree with TRBD1. V was pared by 3 bases and J by 4 bases, with 5 bases of the junction left unmatched. The germline CDR1 and CDR2 sequences are MGHDK and SYGVNS. The CDR3 spans 14 residues. CDR3 in DNA: TGTGCCAGCAGTGATGGGGACAGATCCTATGGCTACACCTTC. It yields the protein CASSDGDRSYGYTF.

The chain combines TRBV5-6 with TRBJ2-7; D possibly corresponds to TRBD2 (5 bases). Germline assignment: CDR1 SGHDT and CDR2 YYEEEE. The CDR3 totals 14 residues. V was clipped by 4 bases and J by 5 bases, with 16 bases between them. In nucleotides, the CDR3 is TGTGCCAGCAGCCCTTACACCCCGGGAAACGAGCAGTACTTC. Its translation: CASSPYTPGNEQYF.